This T cell receptor (beta chain) was observed in a study of radiotherapy plus CTLA-4 blockade in lung cancer. Study-wide results and limits: Blood TCR clones of tumor origin expanded after radiotherapy plus ipilimumab. Alongside interferon-beta, early blood T cell clone dynamics were reportedly the best predictor of response.

A word on this clone: Antigen specificity is unknown.

The repertoire was sequenced with immunoSEQ multiplex PCR; TCRdb's copy has only in-frame clones and lacks some. The sample yields around 100,000 clones, roughly 80% seen once. This CDR3 comprises 15 residues. Trimming removed 0 bases from V and 7 bases from J, with 16 bases in between. Looked up from germline, CDR1 is SGHRS and CDR2 is YFSETQ. This rearrangement joins TRBV5-1 to TRBJ2-5, with D unclear. The specimen comprised peripheral blood, sampled from a patient treated with radiotherapy plus ipilimumab. The clonotype was recovered from a human donor with non-small cell lung cancer that progressed on radiotherapy plus ipilimumab. Some clones in this sample may be carry-over from other donors' samples. CDR3 amino acids: CASSLAGYVIPTQYF. The CDR3 nucleotides read TGCGCCAGCAGCTTGGCCGGCTACGTTATACCGACCCAGTACTTC.